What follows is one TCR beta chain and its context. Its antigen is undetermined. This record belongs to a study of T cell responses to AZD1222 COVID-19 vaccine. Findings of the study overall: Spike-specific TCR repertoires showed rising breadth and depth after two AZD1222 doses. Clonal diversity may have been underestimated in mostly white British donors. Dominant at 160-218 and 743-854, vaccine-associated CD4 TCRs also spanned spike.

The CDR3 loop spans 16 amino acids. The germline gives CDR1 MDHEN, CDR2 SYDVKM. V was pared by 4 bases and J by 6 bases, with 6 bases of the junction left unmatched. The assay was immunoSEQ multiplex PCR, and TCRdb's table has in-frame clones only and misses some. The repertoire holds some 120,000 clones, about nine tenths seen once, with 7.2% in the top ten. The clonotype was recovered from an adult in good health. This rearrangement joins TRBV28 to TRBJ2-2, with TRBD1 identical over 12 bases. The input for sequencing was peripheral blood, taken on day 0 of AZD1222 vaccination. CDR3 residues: CASSSPGQGASGELFF. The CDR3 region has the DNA TGTGCCAGCAGTTCCCCGGGACAGGGGGCGTCCGGGGAGCTGTTTTTT.